The next 10 T cell receptor beta chains were all read from a single sample in a study of shared T cell receptors in the human thymus. The repertoire was sequenced with immunoSEQ multiplex PCR; TCRdb's copy has only in-frame clones and lacks some. This sample has under 450,000 clones; around 95% occur once, and the top ten carry 0.015% to 0.02%. Material: thymocytes. These receptors all stem from a human donor.

In its sample, this clone was seen a few times. The V and J genes are TRBV30 and TRBJ2-4; no clear D gene. Germline V gives CDR1 GTSNPN, CDR2 SVGIG (reference sequence). The CDR3 totals 16 residues. Trimming pared 0 bases from V and 0 bases from J, leaving 12 bases between. The chain's CDR3 is CAWSVQRLLAKNIQYF. In DNA form, the CDR3 reads TGTGCCTGGAGTGTACAGCGACTCCTAGCCAAAAACATTCAGTACTTC.

This clone has just one count. The chain is built from TRBV5-8 and TRBJ2-5; 13 nucleotides align to TRBD2. The germline V gene has CDR1 SGHTS and CDR2 YDEGEE. V dropped 3 bases and J dropped 4; count of bases not matched to a gene: 6. CDR3 length equals 16 residues. CDR3 DNA sequence: TGTGCCAGCAGCTCACCCCGACTAGCGGGAGGAGAGACCCAGTACTTC. This gives the protein CASSSPRLAGGETQYF.

This sequence joins TRBV7-9 and TRBJ2-7; D is perhaps TRBD2 (6 bases). Per germline, CDR1 SEHNR and CDR2 FQNEAQ (reference sequence). Trimming pared 4 bases from V and 6 bases from J, leaving 10 bases between. The CDR3 is 12 residues long. CDR3: CASSSRGSEQYF. The CDR3 DNA follows: TGTGCCAGCAGCTCACGGGGGAGCGAGCAGTACTTC.

The chain employs TRBV29-1 and TRBJ2-1, with a possible D match to TRBD2 (6 bases). The CDR3 is made up of 14 amino acids. The germline V gene encodes CDR1 SQVTM and CDR2 ANQGSEA. V shed 7 bases and J shed 3 bases, with 16 bases lying between them. DNA for the CDR3: TGCAGCGCGATGGGTAGCGGCCACTACAATGAGCAGTTCTTC. It translates to CSAMGSGHYNEQFF.

V is TRBV10-3 and J is TRBJ1-4; TRBD1 aligns across 7 bases. After removal of 4 bases from V and 11 bases from J, the junction contained 7 bases not matched to a gene. This CDR3 has 13 amino acids. From germline, CDR1 is ENHRY and CDR2 SYGVKD. The CDR3 nucleotides read TGTGCCATCAGTGGTGCTGACAGGGTGAAACTGTTTTTT. As protein: CAISGADRVKLFF.

The chain uses TRBV19 and TRBJ2-1, with D possibly being TRBD2 (5 bases). Trimming took off 3 bases at V and 0 bases at J, with 6 bases between the two ends. Germline CDR1 and CDR2: LNHDA and SQIVND (reference sequence). This CDR3 has 14 amino acids. DNA of the CDR3: TGTGCCAGTAGTATGGGGAGCTCCTACAATGAGCAGTTCTTC. Encoded protein: CASSMGSSYNEQFF.

The genes are TRBV6-1 and TRBJ2-3, with D perhaps TRBD1 (5 bases). This CDR3 contains 14 residues. V lost 3 bases to trimming and J lost 3 bases, with 10 bases between them. Per the germline V gene, CDR1 is MNHNS and CDR2 is SASEGT. DNA for the CDR3: TGTGCCAGCAGTGAGGCAGGGAAAACAGATACGCAGTATTTT. This encodes CASSEAGKTDTQYF.

The chain joins TRBV18 to TRBJ1-2; D is ambiguous. The germline V gene encodes CDR1 KGHSH and CDR2 LQKENI. This CDR3 has 11 amino acids. Trimming left V 5 bases short and J 0 bases short, with 1 base between. The CDR3 protein is CASSANYGYTF. In DNA, the CDR3 is TGTGCCAGCTCAGCTAACTATGGCTACACCTTC.

The rearrangement joins TRBV18 to TRBJ2-4, with TRBD1 matching 7 bases. Germline trimming cut 0 bases from V and 5 bases from J; bases unmatched to any gene: 10. The CDR3 extends over 17 amino acids. CDR1 KGHSH and CDR2 LQKENI come from the germline V gene. The CDR3, as DNA: TGTGCCAGCTCACCACCGGTAGGCAGGGGGATCCAAAACATTCAGTACTTC. This codes for CASSPPVGRGIQNIQYF.

This chain links TRBV7-2 with TRBJ2-7; 8 nucleotides align to TRBD1. The CDR3 totals 14 residues. Germline V CDR1 and CDR2: SGHTA, FQGNSA. The trim removed 5 bases at V and 3 bases at J, leaving 6 bases unmatched. CDR3 sequence (DNA): TGTGCCAGCAGCCTACGGGGGACAGGCTACGAGCAGTACTTC. This codes for CASSLRGTGYEQYF.